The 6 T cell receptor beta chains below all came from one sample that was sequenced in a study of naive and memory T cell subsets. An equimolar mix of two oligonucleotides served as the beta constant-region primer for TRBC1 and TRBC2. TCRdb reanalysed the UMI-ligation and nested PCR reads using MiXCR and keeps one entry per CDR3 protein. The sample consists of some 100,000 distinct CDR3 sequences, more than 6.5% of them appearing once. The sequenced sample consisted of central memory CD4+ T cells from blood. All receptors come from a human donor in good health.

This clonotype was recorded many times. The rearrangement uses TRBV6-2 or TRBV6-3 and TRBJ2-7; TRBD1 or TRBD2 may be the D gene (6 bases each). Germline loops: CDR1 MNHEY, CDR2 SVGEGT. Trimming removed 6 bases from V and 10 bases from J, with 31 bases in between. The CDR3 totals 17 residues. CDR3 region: CASRLYQPGLRGQVQYF. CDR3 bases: TGTGCCAGCAGGTTATACCAACCGGGACTTCGGGGGCAGGTACAGTACTTC.

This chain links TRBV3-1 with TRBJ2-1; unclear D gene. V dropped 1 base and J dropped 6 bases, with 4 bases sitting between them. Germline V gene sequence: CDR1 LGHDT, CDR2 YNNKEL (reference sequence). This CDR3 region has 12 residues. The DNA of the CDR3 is TGTGCCAGCAGCCAAGTCCCCAATGAGCAGTTCTTC. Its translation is CASSQVPNEQFF.

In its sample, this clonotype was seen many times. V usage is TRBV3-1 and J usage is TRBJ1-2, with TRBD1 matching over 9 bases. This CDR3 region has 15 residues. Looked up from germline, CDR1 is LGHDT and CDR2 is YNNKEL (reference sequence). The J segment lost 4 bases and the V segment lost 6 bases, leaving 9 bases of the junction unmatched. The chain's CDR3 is CASRYRDRAGYGYTF. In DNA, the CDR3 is TGTGCCAGCAGATACCGGGACAGGGCTGGCTATGGCTACACCTTC.

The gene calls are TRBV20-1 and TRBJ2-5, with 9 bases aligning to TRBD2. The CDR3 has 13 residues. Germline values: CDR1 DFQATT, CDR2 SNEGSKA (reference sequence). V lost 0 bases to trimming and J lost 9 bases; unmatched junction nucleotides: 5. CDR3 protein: CSARDLAGTAQYF. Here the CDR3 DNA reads TGCAGTGCTAGAGATCTAGCGGGGACGGCCCAGTACTTC.

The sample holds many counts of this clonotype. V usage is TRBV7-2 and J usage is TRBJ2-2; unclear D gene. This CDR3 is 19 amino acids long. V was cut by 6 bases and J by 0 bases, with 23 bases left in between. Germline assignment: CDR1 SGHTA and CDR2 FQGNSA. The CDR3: CASRRPQILKGANTGELFF. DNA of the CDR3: TGTGCCAGCAGACGGCCTCAGATCCTTAAAGGCGCGAACACCGGGGAGCTGTTTTTT.

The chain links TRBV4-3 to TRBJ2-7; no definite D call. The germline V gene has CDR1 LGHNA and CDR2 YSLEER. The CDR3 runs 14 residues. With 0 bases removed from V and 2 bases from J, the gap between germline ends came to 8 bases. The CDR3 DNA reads TGCGCCAGCAGCCAAGATATCCAGGCCTACGAGCAGTACTTC. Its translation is CASSQDIQAYEQYF.